The 16 T cell receptor beta chains in this list originate from one sample, sequenced in a study of cytomegalovirus exposure and HLA in healthy donors. Researchers ran the PCR with 60 Vbeta and 13 Jbeta primers. Sequenced by immunoSEQ multiplex PCR; TCRdb stores in-frame clones only, minus some. The repertoire table contains some 89,000 clones. Sequenced material: PBMCs. Source of these receptors: a woman aged 25 to 39 in good health and CMV-seronegative.

The V and J genes are TRBV5-4 and TRBJ2-6; D is unresolved. V dropped 4 bases and J dropped 1 base, with 9 bases sitting between them. Germline CDR1 and CDR2: SGHNT and YYREEE (reference sequence). This CDR3 comprises 15 residues. The CDR3 here is CASSPLVSGANVLTF. In nucleotides, the CDR3 is TGTGCCAGCAGCCCCCTAGTGTCTGGGGCCAACGTCCTGACTTTC. Full variable domain (remainder filled in from reference TRBV5-4 and TRBJ2-6): ETGVTQSPTHLIKTRGQQVTLRCSSQSGHNTVSWYQQALGQGPQFIFQYYREEENGRGNFPPRFSGLQFPNYSSELNVNALELDDSALYLCASSPLVSGANVLTFGAGSRLTVL.

The chain links TRBV7-2 to TRBJ2-5; tentatively, D is TRBD1 (6 bases). The J call may be mistaken, given a closer DNA end match to TRBJ2-7. This CDR3 has 15 amino acids. Germline lookup yields CDR1 SGHTA and CDR2 FQGNSA. The CDR3 is CASSRLPGHPYEQYF. CDR3 nucleotides: TGTGCCAGCAGTCGCCTGCCGGGACACCCCTACGAGCAGTACTTC.

This rearrangement joins TRBV28 to TRBJ1-4; the match to TRBD1 covers 7 bases. The V and J ends lost 10 bases and 7 bases, in that order; junction bases with no gene match: 9. Germline V gene sequence: CDR1 MDHEN, CDR2 SYDVKM. CDR3 length: 13 amino acids. The CDR3 DNA is TGTGCCATCCGACAGGGTTGGGGTGAAAAACTGTTTTTT. This encodes CAIRQGWGEKLFF.

The gene calls are TRBV27 and TRBJ2-1, with unresolved D. The CDR3 is 13 residues long. In germline, CDR1 is MNHEY, CDR2 SMNVEV (reference sequence). Trimming removed 2 bases from V and 6 bases from J, with 8 bases in between. The CDR3: CASSLRQGNEQFF. The CDR3 DNA is TGTGCCAGCAGTTTACGACAAGGCAATGAGCAGTTCTTC.

The V and J genes are TRBV29-1 and TRBJ1-3; possible D gene TRBD1, 6 bases. From germline, CDR1 is SQVTM and CDR2 ANQGSEA. V shed 7 bases and J shed 0 bases, with 10 bases lying between them. This CDR3 region has 13 residues. The CDR3 region is CSAGGHSGNTIYF. The CDR3 coding sequence is TGCAGCGCCGGGGGGCACTCTGGAAACACCATATATTTT.

The chain carries TRBV20-1 and TRBJ1-2; TRBD1 might be the D (6 bases). With 8 bases removed from V and 6 bases from J, the gap between germline ends came to 10 bases. In germline, CDR1 is DFQATT, CDR2 SNEGSKA (reference sequence). This CDR3 region has 10 residues. The CDR3 is CSPQGNGYTF. Written as DNA, the CDR3 is TGCAGTCCCCAGGGGAATGGCTACACCTTC.

V is TRBV5-1 and J is TRBJ2-1; 14 bases match TRBD2. The CDR3 consists of 17 residues. Germline assignment: CDR1 SGHRS and CDR2 YFSETQ. V trimming: 4 bases; J trimming: 1 base; junction bases outside the gene matches: 4. The CDR3 sequence: CASSTGLAGGSYNEQFF. DNA for the CDR3: TGCGCCAGCAGCACAGGACTAGCGGGGGGATCCTACAATGAGCAGTTCTTC.

J is TRBJ1-1 and V is TRBV5-1; 9 positions agree with TRBD1. Germline CDR1 and CDR2: SGHRS and YFSETQ. Trimming at V came to 4 bases and at J to 13 bases, leaving 14 bases not matched to a gene. This CDR3 has 14 residues. CDR3 in amino acids: CASSPSGTGSMGFF. For the CDR3, the DNA is TGCGCCAGCAGCCCGTCCGGGACAGGGTCAATGGGTTTCTTT.

CDR3 sequence (DNA): TGTGCCAGCAGCCAAACCGGGACAGGGGGATCTGGGGCCAACGTCCTGACTTTC. This codes for CASSQTGTGGSGANVLTF. V and J are TRBV4-2 and TRBJ2-6; TRBD1 matches at 11 bases. CDR3 length: 18 residues. Germline values: CDR1 LGHNA, CDR2 YNFKEQ. V dropped 2 bases and J dropped 1; count of bases not matched to a gene: 4.

This chain connects TRBV15 to TRBJ1-1; D ambiguous. CDR1 and CDR2 (germline): LNHNV, YYDKDF (reference sequence). The CDR3 is 14 amino acids. The V end lost 1 base, the J end lost 3 bases, and 9 bases lay between the germline ends. The CDR3 region is CATSRGTEHTEAFF. CDR3 sequence (DNA): TGTGCCACCAGCAGAGGGACTGAGCACACTGAAGCTTTCTTT. Full variable domain (missing parts from reference TRBV15 and TRBJ1-1): DAMVIQNPRYQVTQFGKPVTLSCSQTLNHNVMYWYQQKSSQAPKLLFHYYDKDFNNEADTPDNFQSRRPNTSFCFLDIRSPGLGDTAMYLCATSRGTEHTEAFFGQGTRLTVV.

The CDR3 spells CASSLGRGAGNTIYF. The CDR3 DNA reads TGTGCCAGCTCCCTTGGAAGGGGCGCAGGAAACACCATATATTTT. The chain combines TRBV5-4 with TRBJ1-3, with TRBD1 as a possible D gene (5 bases). Germline-derived CDR1 and CDR2 are SGHNT and YYREEE (reference sequence). V shed 7 bases and J shed 4 bases, with 18 bases lying between them. The CDR3 has 15 amino acids.

The chain has TRBV5-1 and TRBJ1-3, with D possibly TRBD1 on 5 matching bases. V lost 0 bases to trimming and J lost 4 bases, with 11 bases between them. From germline, CDR1 is SGHRS and CDR2 YFSETQ. CDR3 size: 15 residues. The CDR3 loop reads CASSLAQGSGNTIYF. In DNA form, the CDR3 reads TGCGCCAGCAGCTTGGCGCAGGGATCCGGAAACACCATATATTTT.

The V and J genes are TRBV6-1 and TRBJ1-2; 7 bases line up with TRBD1. V shed 6 bases, J shed 4 bases, and the junction held 8 bases outside the gene matches. This CDR3 comprises 14 residues. Looked up from germline, CDR1 is MNHNS and CDR2 is SASEGT. CDR3 in DNA: TGTGCCAGCAGGAAACCGGGACAGCCCTATGGCTACACCTTC. This gives the protein CASRKPGQPYGYTF.

This chain joins TRBV6-1 and TRBJ1-1; D gene uncertain. Looked up from germline, CDR1 is MNHNS and CDR2 is SASEGT. Trimming removed 0 bases from V and 1 base from J, with 9 bases in between. The CDR3 totals 15 residues. CDR3 loop: CASSEALQRNTEAFF. In DNA form, the CDR3 reads TGTGCCAGCAGTGAAGCTTTACAGAGGAACACTGAAGCTTTCTTT.

This chain uses TRBV19 with TRBJ1-5; the D is unclear. With 6 bases removed from V and 3 bases from J, the gap between germline ends came to 12 bases. This CDR3 has 14 amino acids. Germline V gives CDR1 LNHDA, CDR2 SQIVND (reference sequence). The CDR3 here is CASRTAGSNQPQHF. The DNA of the CDR3 is TGTGCCAGTAGGACGGCAGGCTCCAATCAGCCCCAGCATTTT.

This sequence joins TRBV2 and TRBJ2-6; D might be TRBD1 (5 bases). V was cut by 6 bases and J by 4 bases, with 25 bases left in between. Germline V lookup: CDR1 SNHLY, CDR2 FYNNEI. The CDR3 length is 19 residues. DNA of the CDR3: TGTGCCAGCAGCAGACCTAAAGGCAGGGAATTGGACGGGGCCAACGTCCTGACTTTC. Protein product: CASSRPKGRELDGANVLTF.